This passage covers 29 T cell receptor beta chains from one sample sequenced in a study of blood T cell repertoires in COVID-19. TCRdb keeps only in-frame clones here, not all; method: immunoSEQ multiplex PCR. Of around 200,000 clones in the sample, 83% were seen once. Sequenced input: peripheral blood. Source of these receptors: a woman in her twenties or thirties with COVID-19, enrolled during active disease.

V gene TRBV4-3 combines with J gene TRBJ2-5; D might be TRBD1 (6 bases). This CDR3 spans 16 amino acids. CDR1 and CDR2 from the germline V gene are LGHNA and YSLEER. V shed 0 bases and J shed 2 bases, with 13 bases lying between them. The CDR3 spells CASSQDYSDRQETQYF. The CDR3 DNA is TGCGCCAGCAGCCAAGATTATTCGGACAGACAAGAGACCCAGTACTTC.

This clone turned up a few times. V is TRBV7-9 and J is TRBJ2-3; 7 bases map to TRBD1. The CDR3 length is 15 residues. Germline CDR1 is SEHNR and CDR2 is FQNEAQ (reference sequence). With 8 bases clipped from V and 2 bases from J, the junction kept 10 bases outside the gene matches. Here the CDR3 reads CASRRDRDSTDTQYF. Written as DNA, the CDR3 is TGTGCCAGCCGCCGGGACAGAGATTCCACAGATACGCAGTATTTT. Filled out from reference TRBV7-9 and TRBJ2-3, the complete variable domain reads DTGVSQNPRHKITKRGQNVTFRCDPISEHNRLYWYRQTLGQGPEFLTYFQNEAQLEKSRLLSDRFSAERPKGSFSTLEIQRTEQGDSAMYLCASRRDRDSTDTQYFGPGTRLTVL.

This chain connects TRBV7-9 to TRBJ2-2; 9 nucleotides agree with TRBD1. There are 16 residues in the CDR3. With V trimmed by 6 bases and J by 3 bases, 8 bases remained unmatched. Germline CDR1 SEHNR, CDR2 FQNEAQ (reference sequence). Written as DNA, the CDR3 is TGTGCCAGCAGTTCCCGGGACAGGGCGGACACCGGGGAGCTGTTTTTT. It specifies CASSSRDRADTGELFF.

This clone was seen once. The CDR3 protein is CASSLRQGPEQFF. For the CDR3, the DNA is TGTGCCAGCAGCTTACGACAGGGGCCCGAGCAGTTCTTC. The chain carries TRBV7-9 and TRBJ2-1, with 8 bases lining up with TRBD1. The V gene's germline CDR1 is SEHNR and CDR2 FQNEAQ (reference sequence). CDR3 length: 13 residues. V gave up 2 bases and J gave up 10 bases; unmatched junction bases: 4. Full variable domain (rest looked up from reference TRBV7-9 and TRBJ2-1): DTGVSQNPRHKITKRGQNVTFRCDPISEHNRLYWYRQTLGQGPEFLTYFQNEAQLEKSRLLSDRFSAERPKGSFSTLEIQRTEQGDSAMYLCASSLRQGPEQFFGPGTRLTVL.

This rearrangement joins TRBV3-1 (or the pseudogene TRBV3-2) to TRBJ2-6, with a weak D call TRBD2 (6 bases). Germline CDR1 and CDR2: LGHDT and YNNKEL (reference sequence). Trimming left V 1 base short and J 0 bases short, with 10 bases between. The CDR3 runs to 17 residues. CDR3 residues: CASSQGWRGSGANVLTF. The CDR3 DNA reads TGTGCCAGCAGCCAAGGGTGGAGGGGCTCTGGGGCCAACGTCCTGACTTTC.

The chain links TRBV19 to TRBJ2-5; 10 positions match TRBD2. CDR1 is LNHDA and CDR2 is SQIVND in the germline V gene (reference sequence). The CDR3 has 16 residues. V shed 4 bases, J shed 4 bases, and the junction held 9 bases outside the gene matches. CDR3 DNA sequence: TGTGCCAGTAGTAGGGGGACTAGCGATAGGGGAGAGACCCAGTACTTC. Protein product: CASSRGTSDRGETQYF.

V usage is TRBV9 and J usage is TRBJ2-3, with a tentative D call TRBD2 (5 bases). The CDR3 covers 13 residues. The ends were cut back, 0 bases at V and 6 bases at J, with 8 bases in the middle. CDR1 and CDR2 (germline): SGDLS, YYNGEE. The CDR3 coding sequence is TGTGCCAGCAGCGTAGGAGAGCGGGATACGCAGTATTTT. Translated, it gives CASSVGERDTQYF.

The chain has TRBV5-1 and TRBJ1-5; TRBD1 aligns across 8 bases. Looked up from germline, CDR1 is SGHRS and CDR2 is YFSETQ. Trimming at V came to 4 bases and at J to 3 bases, leaving 9 bases not matched to a gene. CDR3 length: 16 residues. The CDR3 coding sequence is TGCGCCAGCAGCCCCGGACAGGGAGGGAACAATCAGCCCCAGCATTTT. This encodes CASSPGQGGNNQPQHF.

J is TRBJ1-1 and V is TRBV15; D may be TRBD1 (6 bases). Germline V gene data show CDR1 as LNHNV and CDR2 as YYDKDF (reference sequence). Trimming left V 1 base short and J 11 bases short, with 14 bases between. This CDR3 has 13 amino acids. The CDR3 DNA reads TGTGCCACCAGCAGAGTACAGGGTCAGGGGGCTTTCTTT. It yields the protein CATSRVQGQGAFF.

The chain joins TRBV12-3 or TRBV12-4 to TRBJ1-2; no clear D gene. The CDR3 extends over 13 amino acids. The germline V and J ends were trimmed by 2 bases and 0 bases, with 4 bases remaining between them. The CDR3 region is CASSLFTNYGYTF. CDR3 bases: TGTGCCAGCAGTTTATTTACTAACTATGGCTACACCTTC.

The J gene is TRBJ1-5, the V gene TRBV2; D is unresolved. Germline V gene lookup returns CDR1 SNHLY and CDR2 FYNNEI. The CDR3 sequence is 14 residues long. The V gene lost 7 bases and the J gene lost 2 bases, with 12 bases spanning the gap. This chain's CDR3 is CASNLGSGNQPQHF. CDR3 DNA sequence: TGTGCCAGCAATCTTGGGAGCGGCAATCAGCCCCAGCATTTT. Full variable domain (rest looked up from reference TRBV2 and TRBJ1-5): EPEVTQTPSHQVTQMGQEVILRCVPISNHLYFYWYRQILGQKVEFLVSFYNNEISEKSEIFDDQFSVERPDGSNFTLKIRSTKLEDSAMYFCASNLGSGNQPQHFGDGTRLSIL.

This chain connects TRBV7-9 to TRBJ2-7; a possible D gene is TRBD1 (8 bases). CDR1 SEHNR and CDR2 FQNEAQ come from the germline V gene (reference sequence). The CDR3 sequence is 15 residues long. The V end lost 2 bases, the J end lost 5 bases, and 16 bases lay between the germline ends. As DNA, the CDR3 is TGTGCCAGCAGCTTATCGAGGACAGGGAGGGACGAGCAGTACTTC. Protein sequence: CASSLSRTGRDEQYF.

This clone was recorded a few times. The chain couples TRBV11-2 to TRBJ1-3; D is ambiguous. Trimming took 4 bases from V and 2 from J, leaving 9 bases between them. Germline CDR1 SGHAT, CDR2 FQNNGV. This CDR3 region has 14 residues. The chain's CDR3 is CASSSGSTGNTIYF. In nucleotides, the CDR3 is TGTGCCAGCAGCTCGGGGAGCACTGGAAACACCATATATTTT.

V is TRBV7-6 and J is TRBJ2-7; D might be TRBD2 (6 bases). CDR1 is SGHVS, CDR2 FNYEAQ, per germline. The germline V and J ends were trimmed by 1 base and 6 bases, with 10 bases remaining between them. This CDR3 spans 13 amino acids. The CDR3 here is CASSLVLGGEQYF. DNA for the CDR3: TGTGCCAGCAGCTTAGTTTTGGGAGGCGAGCAGTACTTC. Looking up the rest from reference TRBV7-6 and TRBJ2-7 gives the full variable domain: GAGVSQSPRYKVTKRGQDVALRCDPISGHVSLYWYRQALGQGPEFLTYFNYEAQQDKSGLPNDRFSAERPEGSISTLTIQRTEQRDSAMYRCASSLVLGGEQYFGPGTRLTVT.

V gene TRBV4-3 combines with J gene TRBJ1-5; D ambiguous. CDR1 is LGHNA, CDR2 YSLEER, per germline. CDR3 length: 18 residues. Between the trimmed V and J ends, which lost 0 bases and 7 bases, there was a span of 22 bases. The CDR3 nucleotides are TGCGCCAGCAGCCAAGATCTCTTGCGGGCAGACGGGGAGCAGCCCCAGCATTTT. Protein: CASSQDLLRADGEQPQHF.

This rearrangement joins TRBV24-1 to TRBJ2-5; 8 bases align to TRBD1. The CDR3 is 19 amino acids. J gave up 9 bases and V 9 bases, and 29 bases lay outside the gene matches. The V gene's germline CDR1 is KGHDR and CDR2 SFDVKD. In DNA, the CDR3 is TGTGCCACCCCCTCCCAGGGCAGGGGGCAAAGCCGTCCACCAGGGGCCCAGTACTTC. Protein product: CATPSQGRGQSRPPGAQYF.

The chain couples TRBV4-3 to TRBJ1-5, with 8 bases that match TRBD1. The CDR3 consists of 15 residues. Germline CDR1 and CDR2: LGHNA and YSLEER. V shed 0 bases, J shed 6 bases, and the junction held 4 bases outside the gene matches. CDR3 protein: CASSQDSGGRQPQHF. The CDR3 DNA sequence: TGCGCCAGCAGCCAAGATTCAGGGGGCCGTCAGCCCCAGCATTTT.

The J gene is TRBJ2-1, the V gene TRBV2, with 12 bases identical to TRBD1. CDR3 size: 15 residues. Trimming at V came to 5 bases and at J to 6 bases, leaving 5 bases not matched to a gene. The germline V gene encodes CDR1 SNHLY and CDR2 FYNNEI. The CDR3, as DNA: TGTGCCAGCAGTAAGGGACAGGGGGCCCCCAATGAGCAGTTCTTC. This codes for CASSKGQGAPNEQFF.

This chain links TRBV11-1 with TRBJ1-2, with TRBD1 identical over 8 bases. This CDR3 region has 13 residues. Germline assignment: CDR1 SGHAT and CDR2 FQDESV (reference sequence). J lost 7 bases, V lost 5 bases, and 6 bases had no gene match. The CDR3 is CASSQDRARGYTF. The DNA for the CDR3 is TGTGCCAGCAGCCAGGACAGGGCTCGTGGCTACACCTTC.

This clone was counted only a few times. The chain employs TRBV19 and TRBJ1-1; TRBD1 aligns across 8 bases. The CDR3 covers 18 residues. Germline-derived CDR1 and CDR2 are LNHDA and SQIVND (reference sequence). V was clipped by 5 bases and J by 0 bases; unmatched bases: 14. The DNA of the CDR3 is TGTGCCAGTAGTCCTCAAAGCCCAGGGGGCAGGGTGAACACTGAAGCTTTCTTT. This translates into CASSPQSPGGRVNTEAFF.

This rearrangement joins TRBV9 to TRBJ1-1; D is perhaps TRBD1 (6 bases). Trimming cost V 0 bases and J 4 bases, with 10 bases left between them. Germline values: CDR1 SGDLS, CDR2 YYNGEE. The CDR3 totals 14 residues. This chain's CDR3 is CASSVDPGATEAFF. The CDR3 coding sequence is TGTGCCAGCAGCGTAGATCCAGGGGCCACTGAAGCTTTCTTT. Variable domain in full (rest from reference TRBV9 and TRBJ1-1): DSGVTQTPKHLITATGQRVTLRCSPRSGDLSVYWYQQSLDQGLQFLIQYYNGEERAKGNILERFSAQQFPDLHSELNLSSLELGDSALYFCASSVDPGATEAFFGQGTRLTVV.

The chain carries TRBV4-2 and TRBJ1-2; no clear D gene. The CDR3 is 14 residues long. CDR1 and CDR2 from the germline V gene are LGHNA and YNFKEQ. V lost 0 bases to trimming and J lost 6 bases, with 11 bases between them. The CDR3: CASSQDRLENGYTF. The CDR3 DNA reads TGTGCCAGCAGCCAAGATCGGCTGGAGAATGGCTACACCTTC.

This clone was counted once. The rearrangement uses TRBV11-3 and TRBJ2-3; 9 bases agree with TRBD2. The CDR3 loop spans 15 amino acids. After removal of 5 bases from V and 5 bases from J, the junction contained 8 bases not matched to a gene. CDR1 is SGHNT and CDR2 is YENEEA in the germline V gene. CDR3 sequence reads: CASSAKGLAGDTQYF. CDR3 nucleotide sequence: TGTGCCAGCAGCGCCAAGGGACTAGCAGGAGATACGCAGTATTTT.

The J gene is TRBJ2-3, the V gene TRBV4-1, with 8 bases aligning to TRBD2. V lost 1 base to trimming and J lost 11 bases; unmatched junction nucleotides: 11. In germline, CDR1 is MGHRA, CDR2 YSYEKL. The CDR3 has 15 residues. CDR3 sequence reads: CASSQAAGASYQQYF. The CDR3 nucleotides read TGCGCCAGCAGCCAAGCAGCGGGGGCCTCGTATCAGCAGTATTTT.

This clone has just one count. The rearrangement links TRBV10-3 to TRBJ2-3, with D maybe TRBD2 (6 bases). Trimming took 9 bases from V and 11 from J, leaving 15 bases between them. This CDR3 spans 11 amino acids. Germline V gene data show CDR1 as ENHRY and CDR2 as SYGVKD. The CDR3 reads CAIRTNGMQYF. The DNA of the CDR3 is TGTGCCATACGGACTAATGGGATGCAGTATTTT.

This clone has more than one count but fewer than ten. The chain links TRBV19 to TRBJ1-2, with 8 bases aligning to TRBD1. Looked up from germline, CDR1 is LNHDA and CDR2 is SQIVND (reference sequence). V was pared by 3 bases and J by 4 bases, with 4 bases of the junction left unmatched. The CDR3 loop spans 14 amino acids. The CDR3 protein is CASSIAGGGYGYTF. DNA for the CDR3: TGTGCCAGTAGTATTGCAGGGGGCGGCTATGGCTACACCTTC. Full variable domain (remainder filled in from reference TRBV19 and TRBJ1-2): DGGITQSPKYLFRKEGQNVTLSCEQNLNHDAMYWYRQDPGQGLRLIYYSQIVNDFQKGDIAEGYSVSREKKESFPLTVTSAQKNPTAFYLCASSIAGGGYGYTFGSGTRLTVV.

The chain is built from TRBV30 and TRBJ1-1, with D possibly being TRBD1 (5 bases). In germline, CDR1 is GTSNPN, CDR2 SVGIG (reference sequence). The V end lost 1 base, the J end lost 6 bases, and 12 bases lay between the germline ends. The CDR3 is made up of 13 amino acids. CDR3 coding DNA: TGTGCCTGGAGTGCACTCTCGGGGGCTGAAGCTTTCTTT. Residues: CAWSALSGAEAFF. Using reference TRBV30 and TRBJ1-1 for the parts outside the CDR3, the full variable domain is SQTIHQWPATLVQPVGSPLSLECTVEGTSNPNLYWYRQAAGRGLQLLFYSVGIGQISSEVPQNLSASRPQDRQFILSSKKLLLSDSGFYLCAWSALSGAEAFFGQGTRLTVV.

The gene calls are TRBV5-1 and TRBJ2-5; D not resolved. The CDR3 runs to 14 residues. Germline CDR1 SGHRS, CDR2 YFSETQ. The ends were cut back, 4 bases at V and 5 bases at J, with 15 bases in the middle. CDR3 coding DNA: TGCGCCAGCAGCGTACTGCAGCGCTTCGAGACCCAGTACTTC. It is translated as CASSVLQRFETQYF.

The rearrangement uses TRBV18 and TRBJ1-4; D gene uncertain. The CDR3 extends over 15 amino acids. V lost 3 bases, J lost 7 bases, and 15 bases lay in between. Germline V gene data show CDR1 as KGHSH and CDR2 as LQKENI. CDR3 region: CASSPGQVEVEKLFF. CDR3 DNA: TGTGCCAGCTCACCTGGGCAGGTGGAGGTTGAAAAACTGTTTTTT.